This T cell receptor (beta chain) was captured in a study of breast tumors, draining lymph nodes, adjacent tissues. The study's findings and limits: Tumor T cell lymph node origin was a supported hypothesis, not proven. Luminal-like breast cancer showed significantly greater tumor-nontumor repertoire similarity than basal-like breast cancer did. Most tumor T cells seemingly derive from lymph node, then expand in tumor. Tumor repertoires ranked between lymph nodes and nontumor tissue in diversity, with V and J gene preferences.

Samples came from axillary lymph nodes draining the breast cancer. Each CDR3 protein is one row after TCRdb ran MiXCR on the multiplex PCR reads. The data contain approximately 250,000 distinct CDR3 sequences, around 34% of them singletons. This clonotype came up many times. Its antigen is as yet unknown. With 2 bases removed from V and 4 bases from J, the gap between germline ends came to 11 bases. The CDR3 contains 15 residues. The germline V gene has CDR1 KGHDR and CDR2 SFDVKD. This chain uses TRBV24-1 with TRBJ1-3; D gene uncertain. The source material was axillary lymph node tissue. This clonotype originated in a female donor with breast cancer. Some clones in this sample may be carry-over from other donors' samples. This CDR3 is CATSDSTESGNTIYF. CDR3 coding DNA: TGTGCCACCAGTGATTCTACGGAGTCGGGAAACACCATATATTTT.